This TCR beta chain is from a study of control samples from healthy donors and cancer patients. CDR1 is MNHEY and CDR2 is SVGEGT in the germline V gene. CDR3 size: 15 residues. Trimming cost V 6 bases and J 1 base, with 16 bases left between them. Generated by immunoSEQ multiplex PCR, the TCRdb table keeps only in-frame clones and is missing some. The sample lists about 180,000 clones, about 90% occurring once. This receptor was taken from a woman aged 45-65 years in good health. The chain combines TRBV6-2 or TRBV6-3 with TRBJ2-7; D not certain. Sequenced sample: blood. The CDR3 loop reads CASSPPGGVSYEQYF. The CDR3 DNA sequence: TGTGCCAGCAGCCCCCCCGGTGGGGTTTCCTACGAGCAGTACTTC.